This is a list of T cell receptor beta chains from one sample in a study of PD-1 blockade in classical Hodgkin lymphoma. The data were produced by immunoSEQ multiplex PCR, yet TCRdb's version contains in-frame clones alone and is incomplete. Here the sample spans 40,000 or so clones, approximately 80% being singletons. The sample in question was peripheral blood mononuclear cells (PBMCs), obtained at baseline. The source of these receptors is a human donor with classical Hodgkin lymphoma. Each CDR3 is given with its conserved first and last residue. D genes are given only for firm matches. Clone size is shown for a subset of rows, as once, few, many or a class of expanded clone.

j_call,d_call,v_call,clone_size,cdr3_nt,cdr3_aa
TRBJ2-3,NA,TRBV27,NA,TGTGCCAGCACCCAAGGTGGAGACATTGGCACAGATACGCAGTATTTT,CASTQGGDIGTDTQYF
TRBJ2-7,NA,TRBV27,NA,TGTGCCAGCAGTTTTGGCAGGAGGTACTACGAGCAGTACTTC,CASSFGRRYYEQYF
TRBJ1-1,NA,TRBV27,NA,TGTGCCAGCAGCAGATCAGGGGCCGAAGTGACTGAAGCTTTCTTT,CASSRSGAEVTEAFF
TRBJ2-7,NA,TRBV10-3,NA,TGTGCCATCACCCCTGCCGACAGGCCGTACGAGCAGTACTTC,CAITPADRPYEQYF
TRBJ1-5,NA,TRBV28,NA,TGTGCCAGCAGTTTATATGCTGGATCAGAGCCCCAGCATTTT,CASSLYAGSEPQHF
TRBJ2-7,NA,TRBV5-4,once,TGTGCCAGCAGCCCGTCAAGCTCCCACGAGCAGTACTTC,CASSPSSSHEQYF
TRBJ2-7,NA,TRBV27,NA,TGTGCCAGCAGTTTACCCCCGACAGCTAGTAACTCCTACGAGCAGTACTTC,CASSLPPTASNSYEQYF
TRBJ2-2,TRBD2,TRBV9,NA,TGTGCCAGCAGCGTAGGGGCTAGCGGGAACACCGGGGAGCTGTTTTTT,CASSVGASGNTGELFF
TRBJ2-7,TRBD2,TRBV6-6,NA,TGTGCCAGCAGTTACGGGGGACTAGCGCGAGAGCAGTACTTC,CASSYGGLAREQYF
TRBJ2-2,NA,TRBV6-4,NA,TGTGCCAGCAGTGAAGAGAACACCGGGGAGCTGTTTTTT,CASSEENTGELFF
TRBJ1-2,NA,TRBV9,NA,TGTGCCAGCAGCGTTGGGGGGGACTATGGCTACACCTTC,CASSVGGDYGYTF
TRBJ2-1,NA,TRBV9,once,TGTGCCAGCAGCGTAGGTCAGGGGAACTCCTACAATGAGCAGTTCTTC,CASSVGQGNSYNEQFF
TRBJ2-5,NA,TRBV27,NA,TGTGCCAGCAGTTTAAACAGGGCGAGGGAGACCCAGTACTTC,CASSLNRARETQYF
TRBJ2-7,NA,TRBV28,NA,TGTGCCACCTCGGACACCTACGAGCAGTACTTC,CATSDTYEQYF
TRBJ1-2,NA,TRBV27,NA,TGTGCCAGCAGTTTACGATACCAGAGCCTCTATAAGGATGGCTACACCTTC,CASSLRYQSLYKDGYTF
TRBJ1-5,NA,TRBV21-1,NA,TGTGCCAGCAGCTCATGTTTTGGGGACAGGAATCAGCCCCAGCATTTT,CASSSCFGDRNQPQHF
TRBJ2-1,NA,TRBV28,NA,TGTGCCAGCAGTTCCTGGCGCGGAGTGAGCTCCTACAATGAGCAGTTCTTC,CASSSWRGVSSYNEQFF
TRBJ1-4,TRBD1,TRBV4-1,NA,TGCGCCAGCAGCCAACCGGACAGGGAAGTAAATGAAAAACTGTTTTTT,CASSQPDREVNEKLFF
TRBJ2-2,TRBD2,TRBV14,NA,TGTGCCAGCAGCCGATACGGGGGGGCCGGTAACACCGGGGAGCTGTTTTTT,CASSRYGGAGNTGELFF